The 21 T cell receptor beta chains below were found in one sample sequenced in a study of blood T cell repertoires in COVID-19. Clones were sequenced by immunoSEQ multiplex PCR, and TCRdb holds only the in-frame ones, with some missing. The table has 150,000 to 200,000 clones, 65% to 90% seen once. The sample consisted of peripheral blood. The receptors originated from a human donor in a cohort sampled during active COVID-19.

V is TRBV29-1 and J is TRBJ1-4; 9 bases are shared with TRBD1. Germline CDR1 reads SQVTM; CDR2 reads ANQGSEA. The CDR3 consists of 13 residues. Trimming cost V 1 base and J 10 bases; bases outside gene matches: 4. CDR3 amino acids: CSVEVQGAGKLFF. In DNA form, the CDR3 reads TGCAGCGTTGAAGTACAGGGGGCGGGAAAACTGTTTTTT.

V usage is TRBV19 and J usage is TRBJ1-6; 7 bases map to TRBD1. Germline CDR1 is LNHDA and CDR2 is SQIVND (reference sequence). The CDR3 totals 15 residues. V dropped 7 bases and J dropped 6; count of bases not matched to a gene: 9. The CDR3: CASTSARDSNSPLHF. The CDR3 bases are TGTGCCAGTACCAGCGCCCGGGACAGTAATTCACCCCTCCACTTT.

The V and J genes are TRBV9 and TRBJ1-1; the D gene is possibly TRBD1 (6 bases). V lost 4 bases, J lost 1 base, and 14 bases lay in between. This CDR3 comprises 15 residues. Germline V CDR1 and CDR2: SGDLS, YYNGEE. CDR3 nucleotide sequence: TGTGCCAGCAGCCACACGGGACATCAGAACACTGAAGCTTTCTTT. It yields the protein CASSHTGHQNTEAFF.

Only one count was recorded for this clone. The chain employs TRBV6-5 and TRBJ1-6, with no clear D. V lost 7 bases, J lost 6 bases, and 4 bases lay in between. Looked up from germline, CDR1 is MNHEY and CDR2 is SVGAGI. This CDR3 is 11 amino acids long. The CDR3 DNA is TGTGCCAGCACCCTTAATTCACCCCTCCACTTT. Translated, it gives CASTLNSPLHF.

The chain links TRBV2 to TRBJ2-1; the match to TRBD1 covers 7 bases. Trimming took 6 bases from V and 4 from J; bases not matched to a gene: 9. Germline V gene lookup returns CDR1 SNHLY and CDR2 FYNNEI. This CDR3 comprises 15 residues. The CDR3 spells CASRARGPPYNEQFF. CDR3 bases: TGTGCCAGCAGGGCTAGGGGGCCACCTTACAATGAGCAGTTCTTC.

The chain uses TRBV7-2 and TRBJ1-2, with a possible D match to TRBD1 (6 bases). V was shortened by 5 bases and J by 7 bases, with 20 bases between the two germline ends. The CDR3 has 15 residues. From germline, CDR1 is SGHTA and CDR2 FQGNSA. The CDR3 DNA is TGTGCCAGCAGCCCTTCCGGGACAACAAACGGTGGCTACACCTTC. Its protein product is CASSPSGTTNGGYTF.

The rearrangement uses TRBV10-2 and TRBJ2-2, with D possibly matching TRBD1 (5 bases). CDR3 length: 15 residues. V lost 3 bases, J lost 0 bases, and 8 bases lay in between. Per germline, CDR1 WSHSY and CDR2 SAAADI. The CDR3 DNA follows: TGCGCCAGCAGTGACAGGACAACGAACACCGGGGAGCTGTTTTTT. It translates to CASSDRTTNTGELFF.

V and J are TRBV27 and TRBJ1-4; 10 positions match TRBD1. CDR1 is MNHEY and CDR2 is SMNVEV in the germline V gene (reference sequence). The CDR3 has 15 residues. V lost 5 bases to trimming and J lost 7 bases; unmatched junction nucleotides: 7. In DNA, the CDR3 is TGTGCCAGCAGTGCGCGGGACAGGGGATTTGAAAAACTGTTTTTT. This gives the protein CASSARDRGFEKLFF.

CDR3 loop: CASTLAGAYEQYF. CDR3 nucleotide sequence: TGTGCCAGCACACTAGCGGGGGCCTACGAGCAGTACTTC. The chain recombines TRBV12-3 or TRBV12-4 with TRBJ2-7, with 11 bases fitting TRBD2. The CDR3 spans 13 residues. V gave up 7 bases and J gave up 2 bases; unmatched junction bases: 1.

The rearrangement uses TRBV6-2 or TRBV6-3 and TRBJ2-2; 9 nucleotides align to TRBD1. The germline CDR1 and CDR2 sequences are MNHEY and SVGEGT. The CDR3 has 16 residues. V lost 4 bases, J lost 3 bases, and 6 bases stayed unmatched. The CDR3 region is CASSFLRDRDTGELFF. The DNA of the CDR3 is TGTGCCAGCAGTTTCCTCCGGGACAGGGACACCGGGGAGCTGTTTTTT.

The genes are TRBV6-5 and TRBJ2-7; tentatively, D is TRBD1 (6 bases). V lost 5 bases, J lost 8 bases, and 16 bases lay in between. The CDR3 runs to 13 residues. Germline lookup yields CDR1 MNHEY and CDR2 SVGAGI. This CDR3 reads CASSPDRLGKQYF. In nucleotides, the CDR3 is TGTGCCAGCAGTCCCGACAGGCTAGGGAAGCAGTACTTC.

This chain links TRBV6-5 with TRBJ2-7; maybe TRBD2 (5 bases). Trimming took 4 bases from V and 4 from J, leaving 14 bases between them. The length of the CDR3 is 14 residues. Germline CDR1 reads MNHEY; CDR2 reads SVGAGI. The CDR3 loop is CASSSQPGIYEQYF. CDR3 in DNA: TGTGCCAGCAGTTCGCAGCCGGGGATTTACGAGCAGTACTTC.

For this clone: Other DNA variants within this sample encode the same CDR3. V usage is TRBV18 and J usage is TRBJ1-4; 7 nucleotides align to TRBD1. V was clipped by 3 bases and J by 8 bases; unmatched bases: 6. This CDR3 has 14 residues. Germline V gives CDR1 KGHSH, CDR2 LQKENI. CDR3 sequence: CASSPRQGEEKLFF. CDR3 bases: TGTGCCAGCTCACCCCGACAGGGAGAGGAAAAACTGTTTTTT.

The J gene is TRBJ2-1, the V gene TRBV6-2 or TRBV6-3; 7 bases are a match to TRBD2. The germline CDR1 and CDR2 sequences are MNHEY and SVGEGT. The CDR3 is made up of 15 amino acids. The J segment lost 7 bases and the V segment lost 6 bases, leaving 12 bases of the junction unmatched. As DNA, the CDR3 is TGTGCCAGCAGCAACCCTGAGGGACTACCAAATGAGCAGTTCTTC. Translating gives CASSNPEGLPNEQFF.

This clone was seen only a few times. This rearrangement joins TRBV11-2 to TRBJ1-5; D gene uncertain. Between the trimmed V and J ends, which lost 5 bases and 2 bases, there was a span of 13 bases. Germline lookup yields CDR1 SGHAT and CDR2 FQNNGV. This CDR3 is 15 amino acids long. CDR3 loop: CASSKAEGGNQPQHF. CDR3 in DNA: TGTGCCAGCAGCAAAGCGGAAGGTGGCAATCAGCCCCAGCATTTT. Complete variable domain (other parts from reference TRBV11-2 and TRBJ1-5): EAGVAQSPRYKIIEKRQSVAFWCNPISGHATLYWYQQILGQGPKLLIQFQNNGVVDDSQLPKDRFSAERLKGVDSTLKIQPAKLEDSAVYLCASSKAEGGNQPQHFGDGTRLSIL.

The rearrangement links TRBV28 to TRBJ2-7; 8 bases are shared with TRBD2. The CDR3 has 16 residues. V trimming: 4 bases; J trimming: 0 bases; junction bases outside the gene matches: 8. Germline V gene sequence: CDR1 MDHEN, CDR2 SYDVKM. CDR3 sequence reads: CASSSLSGVISYEQYF. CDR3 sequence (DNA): TGTGCCAGCAGTTCCCTTAGCGGGGTGATCTCCTACGAGCAGTACTTC.

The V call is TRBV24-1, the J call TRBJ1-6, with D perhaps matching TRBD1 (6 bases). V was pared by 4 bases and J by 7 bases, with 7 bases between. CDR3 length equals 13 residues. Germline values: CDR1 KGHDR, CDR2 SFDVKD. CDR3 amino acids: CATSDRGNSPLHF. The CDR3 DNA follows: TGTGCCACCAGTGACAGGGGAAATTCACCCCTCCACTTT.

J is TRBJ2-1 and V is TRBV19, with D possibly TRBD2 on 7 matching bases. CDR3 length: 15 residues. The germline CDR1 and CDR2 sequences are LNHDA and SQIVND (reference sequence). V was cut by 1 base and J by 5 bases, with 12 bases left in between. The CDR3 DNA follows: TGTGCCAGTAGTATAGCGGGGGGCCTGAACAATGAGCAGTTCTTC. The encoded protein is CASSIAGGLNNEQFF. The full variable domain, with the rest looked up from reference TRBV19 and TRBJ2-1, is DGGITQSPKYLFRKEGQNVTLSCEQNLNHDAMYWYRQDPGQGLRLIYYSQIVNDFQKGDIAEGYSVSREKKESFPLTVTSAQKNPTAFYLCASSIAGGLNNEQFFGPGTRLTVL.

The CDR3 protein is CASSYSDRGLSTTNEKLFF. CDR3 bases: TGTGCCAGCAGTTACTCGGACAGGGGGCTCTCTACAACTAATGAAAAACTGTTTTTT. This chain uses TRBV6-2 or TRBV6-3 with TRBJ1-4; the match to TRBD1 covers 11 bases. V trimming: 0 bases; J trimming: 0 bases; junction bases outside the gene matches: 6. The germline V gene encodes CDR1 MNHEY and CDR2 SVGEGT. The CDR3 consists of 19 residues.

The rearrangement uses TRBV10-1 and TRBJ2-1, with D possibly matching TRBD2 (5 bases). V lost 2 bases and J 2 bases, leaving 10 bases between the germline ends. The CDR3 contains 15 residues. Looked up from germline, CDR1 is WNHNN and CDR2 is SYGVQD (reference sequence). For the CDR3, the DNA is TGCGCCAGCAGTGAGAGGACTTACCCCTACAATGAGCAGTTCTTC. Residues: CASSERTYPYNEQFF.

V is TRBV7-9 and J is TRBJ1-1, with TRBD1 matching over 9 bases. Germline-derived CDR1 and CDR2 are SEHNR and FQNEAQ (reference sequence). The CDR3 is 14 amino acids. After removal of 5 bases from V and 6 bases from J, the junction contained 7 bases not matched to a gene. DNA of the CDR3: TGTGCCAGCAGCCCATCGACAGGGGGGGCTGAAGCTTTCTTT. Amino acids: CASSPSTGGAEAFF.